The 26 T cell receptor beta chains below were found in one sample sequenced in a study of CD4 and CD8 cells across lung adenocarcinoma regions. TCRdb itself ran the PCR reads through MiXCR, one entry per CDR3 protein. The sample lists over 10,000 distinct CDR3 sequences, 56% occurring once. Sequenced: CD8+ T cells from the margin of a lung tumor. The source is a female donor with lung adenocarcinoma. The CD4 and CD8 labels of this study may be unreliable.

Regarding this clonotype: The germline gene is not matched at one end of the junction; a read error may be the cause. The chain employs TRBV7-2 and TRBJ2-3, with D perhaps TRBD1 or TRBD2 (7 bases each). Germline CDR1 is SGHTA and CDR2 is FQGNSA. There are 15 residues in the CDR3. The CDR3 bases are TGTGCCAGCGGCCTGGGAGGGGGCGACACAGACACGCAGTATTTT. Protein product: CASGLGGGDTDTQYF. The variable domain in full, completed from reference TRBV7-2 and TRBJ2-3, reads GAGVSQSPSNKVTEKGKDVELRCDPISGHTALYWYRQSLGQGLEFLIYFQGNSAPDKSGLPSDRFSAERTGGSVSTLTIQRTQQEDSAVYLCASGLGGGDTDTQYFGPGTRLTVL.

This clonotype occurred once. This chain uses TRBV6-1 with TRBJ2-1; D is ambiguous. Germline V CDR1 and CDR2: MNHNS, SASEGT. The CDR3 has 16 residues. V lost 6 bases, J lost 13 bases, and 28 bases lay in between. CDR3 region: CASREWSLSGEETQFF. DNA of the CDR3: TGTGCCAGCAGGGAGTGGTCTTTGTCCGGCGAAGAGACCCAGTTCTTC.

Concerning this clonotype: A junction boundary mismatches the germline segment, possibly from a read error. The chain employs TRBV6-1 and TRBJ2-3; 8 positions agree with TRBD2. CDR3 length equals 18 residues. Germline CDR1 reads MNHNS; CDR2 reads SASEGT. In nucleotides, the CDR3 is TGTGCCAGCAGGGGGGCGGGCGGCGGGGGGCCTAGCAAAGAGACGCAGTATTTC. Protein: CASRGAGGGGPSKETQYF.

This clonotype counts as medium-sized. The chain joins TRBV6-6 to TRBJ2-3, with D possibly TRBD1 on 5 matching bases. The CDR3 has 15 amino acids. CDR1 and CDR2 from the germline V gene are MNHNY and SVGAGI (reference sequence). V was clipped by 11 bases and J by 3 bases, with 21 bases between them. The CDR3 DNA follows: TGTGCCGTCGGGCAGGGCGTCTTCGTTACAGATACGCAGTATTTT. Encoded protein: CAVGQGVFVTDTQYF.

The gene calls are TRBV27 and TRBJ2-3, with D perhaps matching TRBD1 (5 bases). Judging by the DNA end, TRBJ2-7 fits better; the J call may be wrong. CDR3 length equals 15 residues. Germline V gives CDR1 MNHEY, CDR2 SMNVEV (reference sequence). The CDR3 bases are TGTGCCAGCAGTTTGGGGCCGCCAGCCGCAGATACGCAGTACTTC. Translation: CASSLGPPAADTQYF.

Regarding this clonotype: A read error may produce the germline difference seen at one junction end. The V gene is TRBV6-1, the J gene TRBJ2-3; D might be TRBD1 (5 bases). Germline V lookup: CDR1 MNHNS, CDR2 SASEGT. The CDR3 is made up of 15 amino acids. CDR3 bases: TGTGCCAGCAGTGAAAGATCAGGGCTCACAGATACGCCGTATTTT. Amino acid sequence: CASSERSGLTDTPYF.

The CDR3 bases are TGTGCCAGCAGCCCCGAGGGCCTCAGTGGAGATACGCAGTATTTT. Translated: CASSPEGLSGDTQYF. This chain joins TRBV7-2 and TRBJ2-3; tentative D call: TRBD2 (5 bases). CDR1 and CDR2 from the germline V gene are SGHTA and FQGNSA. Trimming cost V 5 bases and J 5 bases, with 17 bases left between them. The CDR3 sequence is 15 residues long.

The rearrangement links TRBV11-2 to TRBJ2-1; a possible D gene is TRBD2 (5 bases). Germline CDR1 and CDR2: SGHAT and FQNNGV. Trimming shortened V by 1 base and J by 4 bases, and 11 bases separated the two germline ends. The CDR3 sequence is 15 residues long. CDR3 sequence (DNA): TGTGCCAGCAGCTTAGGGGAAGCGGAATACAATGAGCAGTTCTTC. The encoded protein is CASSLGEAEYNEQFF.

Concerning this clonotype: A read error may produce the germline difference seen at one junction end. This chain links TRBV10-2 with TRBJ1-2; no definite D call. CDR1 and CDR2 (germline): WSHSY, SAAADI. The CDR3 covers 13 residues. This CDR3 is CASSEGAYTGAFF. CDR3 bases: TGCGCCAGCAGTGAGGGAGCTTACACTGGAGCTTTCTTC.

The CDR3 DNA follows: TGTGCCACCAGCAGAGATTTAGCGGGAGTTGTTGAGCAGTTCTTC. Its translation is CATSRDLAGVVEQFF. The chain links TRBV15 to TRBJ2-1, with 9 positions matching TRBD2. The CDR3 contains 15 residues. V gave up 0 bases and J gave up 9 bases; unmatched junction bases: 6. From germline, CDR1 is LNHNV and CDR2 YYDKDF (reference sequence).

V is TRBV11-1 and J is TRBJ2-1; 7 bases match TRBD1. Trimming removed 5 bases from V and 8 bases from J; junction bases left unmatched: 3. Germline V CDR1 and CDR2: SGHAT, FQDESV (reference sequence). This CDR3 is built from 12 residues. CDR3 sequence: CASSRGGHEQFF. CDR3 coding DNA: TGTGCCAGCAGCCGAGGGGGCCATGAGCAGTTCTTC.

V is TRBV7-9 and J is TRBJ1-1; 10 nucleotides match TRBD1. J was trimmed by 0 bases and V by 4 bases; bases with no gene match: 5. Germline CDR1 is SEHNR and CDR2 is FQNEAQ (reference sequence). The CDR3 is 16 amino acids. CDR3 DNA sequence: TGTGCCAGCAGCTCCTTAGGACAGGGGGTGAACACTGAAGCTTTCTTT. It translates to CASSSLGQGVNTEAFF.

Regarding this clonotype: The junction differs from germline at one of its ends, possibly a read error. The V gene is TRBV6-1, the J gene TRBJ2-3; 7 bases map to TRBD1. There are 15 residues in the CDR3. Germline-derived CDR1 and CDR2 are MNHNS and SASEGT. CDR3 in amino acids: CASRRGRCVTNTQYF. The DNA of the CDR3 is TGTGCCAGCAGAAGGGGGCGGTGCGTCACAAATACGCAGTACTTT.

About this clonotype: Its ends do not fully match the called genes, so a read error is possible. The chain is built from TRBV10-1 and TRBJ2-1; D is uncertain. The DNA end is more similar to TRBJ2-5, so the J call may be wrong. Germline CDR1 is WNHNN and CDR2 is SYGVQD (reference sequence). The CDR3 loop spans 14 amino acids. The DNA for the CDR3 is TGCGCCAGCAGTGAGATGCGTGACGGAGAGTCCCAGTACTTC. It translates to CASSEMRDGESQYF.

The V gene is TRBV7-2, the J gene TRBJ2-1; weak D call: TRBD2 (6 bases). Germline CDR1 reads SGHTA; CDR2 reads FQGNSA. The CDR3 runs to 13 residues. The V end was cut by 3 bases, the J end by 13 bases, with 16 bases between. DNA of the CDR3: TGTGCCAGCAGCTTCGGTAGCGGAAGAGGTCAGTTCTTC. Its protein is CASSFGSGRGQFF.

A remark on this clonotype: Relative to the germline gene, one junction end is altered; a read error may explain this. The chain links TRBV6-1 to TRBJ2-4; 9 bases map to TRBD2. Germline CDR1 reads MNHNS; CDR2 reads SASEGT. There are 15 residues in the CDR3. CDR3 bases: TGTGCCAGCAGTCCGGGCGGGGGGGGACAAGATACTCAGTATTTC. This codes for CASSPGGGGQDTQYF.

V is TRBV18 and J is TRBJ1-2; tentatively, D is TRBD1 (6 bases). The CDR3 consists of 14 residues. Looked up from germline, CDR1 is KGHSH and CDR2 is LQKENI. With 5 bases removed from V and 8 bases from J, the gap between germline ends came to 18 bases. This CDR3 is CASSADSRLGGYTF. Here the CDR3 DNA reads TGTGCCAGCTCAGCGGACAGTCGACTTGGCGGCTACACCTTC. Looking up the rest from reference TRBV18 and TRBJ1-2 gives the full variable domain: NAGVMQNPRHLVRRRGQEARLRCSPMKGHSHVYWYRQLPEEGLKFMVYLQKENIIDESGMPKERFSAEFPKEGPSILRIQQVVRGDSAAYFCASSADSRLGGYTFGSGTRLTVV.

The rearrangement links TRBV7-2 to TRBJ2-1; D perhaps matches TRBD2 (6 bases). CDR1 SGHTA and CDR2 FQGNSA come from the germline V gene. The CDR3 spans 18 residues. V lost 8 bases and J lost 0, with 23 bases in between. The CDR3 region is CASRPRGLGPSSYNEQFF. CDR3 DNA: TGTGCCAGCCGCCCTAGGGGACTTGGACCGAGCTCCTACAATGAGCAGTTCTTC.

This chain connects TRBV6-5 to TRBJ2-6; 9 bases map to TRBD1. The CDR3 sequence is 17 residues long. J was trimmed by 0 bases and V by 4 bases; bases with no gene match: 4. Germline CDR1 MNHEY, CDR2 SVGAGI. The DNA for the CDR3 is TGTGCCAGCAGTTTCGGGACAGGGAGCTCTGGGGCCAACGTCCTGACTTTC. This codes for CASSFGTGSSGANVLTF.

V and J are TRBV6-1 and TRBJ2-5; perhaps TRBD2 as D (5 bases). Gene TRBJ2-3 matches the end of the DNA better, so the J call may be wrong. CDR1 MNHNS and CDR2 SASEGT come from the germline V gene. CDR3 length: 14 residues. CDR3 in amino acids: CAGSGEAEEETQYF. CDR3 nucleotides: TGTGCGGGCAGCGGAGAAGCTGAGGAAGAGACGCAGTATTTT.

This chain links TRBV6-1 with TRBJ2-1; 9 bases fit TRBD1. The J call is uncertain, as TRBJ2-7 better fits the DNA end. Germline V gene lookup returns CDR1 MNHNS and CDR2 SASEGT. This CDR3 spans 19 amino acids. The CDR3 loop is CASFASGQGRRWVDYEQYF. The CDR3, as DNA: TGTGCCAGCTTCGCCTCGGGACAGGGAAGGAGATGGGTCGACTACGAGCAGTACTTC.

This clonotype was counted ten times or more. This chain uses TRBV6-5 with TRBJ1-3, with D unclear. Germline loops: CDR1 MNHEY, CDR2 SVGAGI. The length of the CDR3 is 15 residues. V lost 0 bases and J lost 6, with 12 bases in between. The CDR3 loop is CASSYSGTLENTIYF. The CDR3 bases are TGTGCCAGCAGTTACTCGGGTACTTTGGAAAACACCATATATTTT.

V gene TRBV27 combines with J gene TRBJ2-1; TRBD2 matches 13 bases. Germline CDR1 and CDR2: MNHEY and SMNVEV (reference sequence). The CDR3 extends over 17 amino acids. The V and J ends lost 7 bases and 1 base, in that order; junction bases with no gene match: 7. CDR3: CASTTSGRAQSYNEQFF. The CDR3 DNA is TGTGCCAGCACAACTAGCGGGAGGGCCCAATCCTACAATGAGCAGTTCTTC.

This clonotype came up many times. J is TRBJ1-3 and V is TRBV6-5, with TRBD1 matching 8 bases. The CDR3 spans 15 residues. V shed 5 bases and J 4 bases; nucleotides not matched to a gene: 7. Germline CDR1 is MNHEY and CDR2 is SVGAGI. CDR3 protein: CASSPGTGIGNTIYF. Written as DNA, the CDR3 is TGTGCCAGCAGTCCCGGGACAGGAATCGGAAACACCATATATTTT.

This chain joins TRBV6-1 and TRBJ1-5; 7 nucleotides align to TRBD1. The CDR3 consists of 14 residues. Per germline, CDR1 MNHNS and CDR2 SASEGT. V lost 2 bases to trimming and J lost 5 bases; unmatched junction nucleotides: 3. The chain's CDR3 is CASSEMGQYQPQHF. For the CDR3, the DNA is TGTGCCAGCAGTGAAATGGGACAGTATCAGCCCCAGCATTTT.

The sample holds many counts of this clonotype. The chain has TRBV27 and TRBJ1-2, with 10 bases matching TRBD1. Germline assignment: CDR1 MNHEY and CDR2 SMNVEV (reference sequence). V shed 6 bases, J shed 6 bases, and the junction held 7 bases outside the gene matches. The CDR3 totals 14 residues. This chain's CDR3 is CASRGGQGRDGYTF. CDR3 in DNA: TGTGCCAGCAGGGGGGGACAGGGGAGAGATGGCTACACCTTC.